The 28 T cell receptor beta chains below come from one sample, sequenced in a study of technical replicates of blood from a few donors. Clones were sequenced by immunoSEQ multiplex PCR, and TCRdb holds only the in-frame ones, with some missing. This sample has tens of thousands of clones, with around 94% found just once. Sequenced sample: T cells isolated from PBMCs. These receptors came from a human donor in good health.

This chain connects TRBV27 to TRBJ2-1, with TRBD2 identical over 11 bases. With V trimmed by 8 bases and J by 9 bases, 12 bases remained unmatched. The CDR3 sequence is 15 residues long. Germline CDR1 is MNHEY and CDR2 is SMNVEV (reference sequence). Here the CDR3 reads CASVAGGPLRSEQFF. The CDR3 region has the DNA TGTGCCAGCGTAGCGGGGGGGCCTCTTCGCAGTGAGCAGTTCTTC.

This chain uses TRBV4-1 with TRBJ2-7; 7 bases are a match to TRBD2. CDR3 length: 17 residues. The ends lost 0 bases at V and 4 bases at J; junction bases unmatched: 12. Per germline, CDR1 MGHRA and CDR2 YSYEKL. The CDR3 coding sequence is TGCGCCAGCAGCCAAGATCCGCGGGAGCCGGACCCTTACGAGCAGTACTTC. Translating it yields CASSQDPREPDPYEQYF.

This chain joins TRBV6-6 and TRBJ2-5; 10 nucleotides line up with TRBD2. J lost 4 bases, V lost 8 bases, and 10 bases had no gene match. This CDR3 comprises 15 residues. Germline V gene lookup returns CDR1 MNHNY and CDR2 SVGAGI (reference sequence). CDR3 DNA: TGTGCCAGCCAGCCGTTCAGGACTAGCGGAGAGACCCAGTACTTC. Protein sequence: CASQPFRTSGETQYF.

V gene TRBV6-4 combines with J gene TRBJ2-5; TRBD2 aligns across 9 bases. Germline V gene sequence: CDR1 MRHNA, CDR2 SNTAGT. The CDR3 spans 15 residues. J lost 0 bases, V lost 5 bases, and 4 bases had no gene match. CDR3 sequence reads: CASSSVAGDQETQYF. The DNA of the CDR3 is TGTGCCAGCAGTTCGGTAGCGGGGGACCAAGAGACCCAGTACTTC.

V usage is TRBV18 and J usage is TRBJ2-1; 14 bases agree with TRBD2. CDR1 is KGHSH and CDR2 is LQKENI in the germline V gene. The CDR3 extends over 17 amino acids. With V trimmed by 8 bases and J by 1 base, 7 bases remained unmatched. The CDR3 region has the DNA TGTGCCAGCCAGGGACTAGCGGGAGACAGATCCTACAATGAGCAGTTCTTC. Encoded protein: CASQGLAGDRSYNEQFF.

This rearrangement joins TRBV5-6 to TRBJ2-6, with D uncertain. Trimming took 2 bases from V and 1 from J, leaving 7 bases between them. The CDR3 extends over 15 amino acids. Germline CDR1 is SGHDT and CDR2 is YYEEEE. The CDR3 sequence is CASSLTESGANVLTF. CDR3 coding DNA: TGTGCCAGCAGCTTAACAGAATCTGGGGCCAACGTCCTGACTTTC.

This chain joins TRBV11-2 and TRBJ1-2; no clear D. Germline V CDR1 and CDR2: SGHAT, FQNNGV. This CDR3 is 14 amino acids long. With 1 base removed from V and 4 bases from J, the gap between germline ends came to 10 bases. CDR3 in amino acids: CASSLVQIPYGYTF. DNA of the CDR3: TGTGCCAGCAGCTTAGTTCAGATACCCTATGGCTACACCTTC. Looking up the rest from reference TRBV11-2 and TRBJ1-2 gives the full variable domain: EAGVAQSPRYKIIEKRQSVAFWCNPISGHATLYWYQQILGQGPKLLIQFQNNGVVDDSQLPKDRFSAERLKGVDSTLKIQPAKLEDSAVYLCASSLVQIPYGYTFGSGTRLTVV.

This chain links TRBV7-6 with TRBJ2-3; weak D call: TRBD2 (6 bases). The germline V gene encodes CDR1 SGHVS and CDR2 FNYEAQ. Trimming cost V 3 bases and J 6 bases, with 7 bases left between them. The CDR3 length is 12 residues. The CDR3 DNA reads TGTGCCAGCAGCTTCAGCGGGGATACGCAGTATTTT. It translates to CASSFSGDTQYF.

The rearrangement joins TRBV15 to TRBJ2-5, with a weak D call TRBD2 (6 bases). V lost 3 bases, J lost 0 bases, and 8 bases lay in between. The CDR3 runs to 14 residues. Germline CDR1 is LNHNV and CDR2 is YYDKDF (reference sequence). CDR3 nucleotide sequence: TGTGCCACCAGCAGGGACTACAACCAAGAGACCCAGTACTTC. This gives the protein CATSRDYNQETQYF. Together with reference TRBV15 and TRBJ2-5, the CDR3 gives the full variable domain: DAMVIQNPRYQVTQFGKPVTLSCSQTLNHNVMYWYQQKSSQAPKLLFHYYDKDFNNEADTPDNFQSRRPNTSFCFLDIRSPGLGDTAMYLCATSRDYNQETQYFGPGTRLLVL.

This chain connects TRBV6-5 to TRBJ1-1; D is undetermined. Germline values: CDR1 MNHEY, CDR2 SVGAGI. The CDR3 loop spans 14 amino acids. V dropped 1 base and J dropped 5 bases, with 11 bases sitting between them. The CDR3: CASSYYVEGTEAFF. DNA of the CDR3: TGTGCCAGCAGTTACTACGTGGAGGGAACTGAAGCTTTCTTT.

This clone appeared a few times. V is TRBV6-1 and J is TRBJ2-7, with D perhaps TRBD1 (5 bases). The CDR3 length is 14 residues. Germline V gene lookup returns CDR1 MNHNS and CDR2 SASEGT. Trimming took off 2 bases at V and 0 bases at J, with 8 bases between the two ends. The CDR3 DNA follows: TGTGCCAGCAGTGAACGACAGCGCTCCTACGAGCAGTACTTC. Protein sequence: CASSERQRSYEQYF.

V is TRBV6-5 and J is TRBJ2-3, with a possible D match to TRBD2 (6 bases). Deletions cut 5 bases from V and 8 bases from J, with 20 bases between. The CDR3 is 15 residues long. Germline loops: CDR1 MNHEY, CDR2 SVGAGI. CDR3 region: CASSRTRDSASTQYF. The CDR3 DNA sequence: TGTGCCAGCAGTCGAACCCGGGACTCAGCCAGTACGCAGTATTTT.

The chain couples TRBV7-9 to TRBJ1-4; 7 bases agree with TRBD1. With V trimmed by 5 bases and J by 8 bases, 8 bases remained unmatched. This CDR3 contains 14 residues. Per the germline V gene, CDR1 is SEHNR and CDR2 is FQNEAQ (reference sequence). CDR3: CASSPTGKGEKLFF. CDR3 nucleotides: TGTGCCAGCAGCCCGACAGGGAAAGGGGAAAAACTGTTTTTT.

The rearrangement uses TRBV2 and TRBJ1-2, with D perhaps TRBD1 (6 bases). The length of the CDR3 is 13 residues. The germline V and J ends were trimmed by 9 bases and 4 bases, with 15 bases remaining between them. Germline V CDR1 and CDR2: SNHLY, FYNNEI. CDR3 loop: CASYREGLYGYTF. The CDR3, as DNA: TGTGCCAGTTACAGGGAGGGGCTCTATGGCTACACCTTC.

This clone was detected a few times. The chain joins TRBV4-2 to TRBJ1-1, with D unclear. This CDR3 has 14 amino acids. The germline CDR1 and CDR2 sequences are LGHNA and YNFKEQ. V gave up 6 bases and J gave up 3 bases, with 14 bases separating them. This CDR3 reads CASSPLPGHTEAFF. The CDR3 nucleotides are TGTGCCAGCAGTCCCTTGCCTGGGCACACTGAAGCTTTCTTT.

CDR3 sequence (DNA): TGTGCCAGCAGTTACCCCGGGAGGGACTATGGCTACACCTTC. Protein sequence: CASSYPGRDYGYTF. The V and J genes are TRBV6-5 and TRBJ1-2; unclear D gene. V lost 2 bases to trimming and J lost 3 bases, with 10 bases between them. The length of the CDR3 is 14 residues. CDR1 is MNHEY and CDR2 is SVGAGI in the germline V gene.

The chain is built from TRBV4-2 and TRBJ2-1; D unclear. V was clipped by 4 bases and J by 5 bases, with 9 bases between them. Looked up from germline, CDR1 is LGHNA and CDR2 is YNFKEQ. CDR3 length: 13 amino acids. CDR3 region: CASSPGSNNEQFF. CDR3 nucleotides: TGTGCCAGCAGCCCCGGGTCGAACAATGAGCAGTTCTTC.

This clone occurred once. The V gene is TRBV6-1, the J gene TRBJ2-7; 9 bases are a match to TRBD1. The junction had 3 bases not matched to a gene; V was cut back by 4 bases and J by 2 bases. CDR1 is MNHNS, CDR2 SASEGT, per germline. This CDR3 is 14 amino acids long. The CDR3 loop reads CASSGYRGPYEQYF. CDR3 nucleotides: TGTGCCAGCAGTGGGTACAGGGGGCCCTACGAGCAGTACTTC.

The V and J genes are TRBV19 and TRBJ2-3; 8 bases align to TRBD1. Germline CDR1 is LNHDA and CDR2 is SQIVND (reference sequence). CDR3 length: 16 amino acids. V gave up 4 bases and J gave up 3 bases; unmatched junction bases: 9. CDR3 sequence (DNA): TGTGCCAGTAGTAACAGGGGGTCCGAGATAACAGATACGCAGTATTTT. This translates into CASSNRGSEITDTQYF.

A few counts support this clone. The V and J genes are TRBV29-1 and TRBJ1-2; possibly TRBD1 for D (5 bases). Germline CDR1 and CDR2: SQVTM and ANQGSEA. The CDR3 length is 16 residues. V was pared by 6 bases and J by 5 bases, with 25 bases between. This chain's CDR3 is CSVANWGLHGRYGYTF. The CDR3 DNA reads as TGCAGCGTCGCGAACTGGGGCCTACATGGTCGGTATGGCTACACCTTC. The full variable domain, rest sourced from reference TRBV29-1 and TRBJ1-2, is SAVISQKPSRDICQRGTSLTIQCQVDSQVTMMFWYRQQPGQSLTLIATANQGSEATYESGFVIDKFPISRPNLTFSTLTVSNMSPEDSSIYLCSVANWGLHGRYGYTFGSGTRLTVV.

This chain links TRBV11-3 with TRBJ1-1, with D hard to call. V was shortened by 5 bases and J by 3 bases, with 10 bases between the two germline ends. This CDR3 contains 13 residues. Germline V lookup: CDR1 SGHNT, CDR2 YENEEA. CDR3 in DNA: TGTGCCAGCAGCCCCTCGGTTGACACTGAAGCTTTCTTT. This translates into CASSPSVDTEAFF.

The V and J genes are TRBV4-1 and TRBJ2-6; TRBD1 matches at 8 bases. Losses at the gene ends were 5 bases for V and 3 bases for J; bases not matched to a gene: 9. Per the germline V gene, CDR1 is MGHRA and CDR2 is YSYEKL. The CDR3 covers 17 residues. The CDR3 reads CASSSRTGLVGANVLTF. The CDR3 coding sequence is TGCGCCAGCAGCTCCAGGACAGGGTTAGTTGGGGCCAACGTCCTGACTTTC.

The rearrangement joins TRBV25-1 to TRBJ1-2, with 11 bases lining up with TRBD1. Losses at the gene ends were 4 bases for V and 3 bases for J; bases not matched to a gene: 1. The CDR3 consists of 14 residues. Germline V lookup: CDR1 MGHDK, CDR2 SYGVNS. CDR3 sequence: CASSGDRGDYGYTF. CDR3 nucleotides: TGTGCCAGCAGTGGGGACAGGGGGGACTATGGCTACACCTTC.

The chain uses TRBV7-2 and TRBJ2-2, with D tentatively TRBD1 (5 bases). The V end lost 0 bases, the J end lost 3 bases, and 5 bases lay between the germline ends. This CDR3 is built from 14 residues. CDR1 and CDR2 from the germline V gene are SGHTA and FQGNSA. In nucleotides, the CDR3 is TGTGCCAGCAGCTTAGCCAGGGACACCGGGGAGCTGTTTTTT. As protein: CASSLARDTGELFF. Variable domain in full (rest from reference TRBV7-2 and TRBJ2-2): GAGVSQSPSNKVTEKGKDVELRCDPISGHTALYWYRQSLGQGLEFLIYFQGNSAPDKSGLPSDRFSAERTGGSVSTLTIQRTQQEDSAVYLCASSLARDTGELFFGEGSRLTVL.

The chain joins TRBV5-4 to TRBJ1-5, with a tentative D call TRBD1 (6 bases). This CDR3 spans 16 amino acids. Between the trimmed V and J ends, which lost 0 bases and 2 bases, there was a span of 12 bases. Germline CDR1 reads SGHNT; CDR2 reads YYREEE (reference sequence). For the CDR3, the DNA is TGTGCCAGCAGCTTGGCTGGGGGCGAGGGCAATCAGCCCCAGCATTTT. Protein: CASSLAGGEGNQPQHF.

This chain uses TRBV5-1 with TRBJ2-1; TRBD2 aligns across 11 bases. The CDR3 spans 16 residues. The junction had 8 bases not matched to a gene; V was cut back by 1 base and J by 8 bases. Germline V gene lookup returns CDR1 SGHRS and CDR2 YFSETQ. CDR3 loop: CASSLNLAGGPHEQFF. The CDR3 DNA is TGCGCCAGCAGCTTGAATCTAGCGGGAGGCCCCCATGAGCAGTTCTTC.

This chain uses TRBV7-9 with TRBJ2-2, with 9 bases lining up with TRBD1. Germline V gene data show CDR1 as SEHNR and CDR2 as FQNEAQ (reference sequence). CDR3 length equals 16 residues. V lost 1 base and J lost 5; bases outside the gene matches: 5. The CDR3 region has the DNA TGTGCCAGCAGCTTAGGATGGGGGACAGGGACCGGGGAGCTGTTTTTT. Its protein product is CASSLGWGTGTGELFF.

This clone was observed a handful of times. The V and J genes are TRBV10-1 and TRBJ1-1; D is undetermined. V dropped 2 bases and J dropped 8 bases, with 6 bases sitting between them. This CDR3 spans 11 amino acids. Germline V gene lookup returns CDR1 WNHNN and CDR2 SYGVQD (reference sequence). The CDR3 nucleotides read TGCGCCAGCAGTGAGGGGCAGGAAGCTTTCTTT. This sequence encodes CASSEGQEAFF.